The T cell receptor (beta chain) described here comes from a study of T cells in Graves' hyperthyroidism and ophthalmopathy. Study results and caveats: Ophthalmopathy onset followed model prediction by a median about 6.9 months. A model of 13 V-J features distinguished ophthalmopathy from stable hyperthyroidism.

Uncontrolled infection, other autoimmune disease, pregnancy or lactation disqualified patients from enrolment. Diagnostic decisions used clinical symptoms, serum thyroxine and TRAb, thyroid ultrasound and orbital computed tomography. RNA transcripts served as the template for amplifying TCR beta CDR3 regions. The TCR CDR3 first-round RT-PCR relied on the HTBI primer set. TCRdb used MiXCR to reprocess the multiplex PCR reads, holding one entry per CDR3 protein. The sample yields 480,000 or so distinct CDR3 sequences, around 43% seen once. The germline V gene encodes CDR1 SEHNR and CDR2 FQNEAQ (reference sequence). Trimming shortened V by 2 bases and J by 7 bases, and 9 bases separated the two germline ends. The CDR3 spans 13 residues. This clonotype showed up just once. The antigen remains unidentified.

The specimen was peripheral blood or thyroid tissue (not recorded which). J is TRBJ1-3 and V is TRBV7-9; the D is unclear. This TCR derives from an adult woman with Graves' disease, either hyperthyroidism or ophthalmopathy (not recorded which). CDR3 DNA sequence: TGTGCCAGCAGCTTAACAAAGGCGAACACCATATATTTT. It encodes CASSLTKANTIYF.